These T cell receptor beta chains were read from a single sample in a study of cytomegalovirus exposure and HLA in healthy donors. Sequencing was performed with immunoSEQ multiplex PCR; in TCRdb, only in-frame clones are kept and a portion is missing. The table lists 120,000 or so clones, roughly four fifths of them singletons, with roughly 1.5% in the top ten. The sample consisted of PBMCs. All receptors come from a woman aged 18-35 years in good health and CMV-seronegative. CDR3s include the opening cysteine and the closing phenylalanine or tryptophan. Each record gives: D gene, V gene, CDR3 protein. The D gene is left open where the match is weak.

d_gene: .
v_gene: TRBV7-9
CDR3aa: CASSASSGIQETQYF

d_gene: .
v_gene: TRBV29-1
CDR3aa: CSVVRGGGNTIYF

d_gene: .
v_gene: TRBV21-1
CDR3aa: CASSKAQTSDEQFF

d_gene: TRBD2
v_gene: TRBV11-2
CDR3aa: CASSLDRSLAQRGFF

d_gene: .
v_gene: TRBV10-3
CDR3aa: CAISEGDEQFF

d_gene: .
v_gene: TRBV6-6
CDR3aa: CASSPRRDSNQPQHF

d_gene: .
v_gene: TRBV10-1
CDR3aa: CASRTTGLNTEAFF

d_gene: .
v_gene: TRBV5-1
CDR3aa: CASSLGVTGQYEQYF

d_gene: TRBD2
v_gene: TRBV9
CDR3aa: CASSRAGLAGGHNEQFF

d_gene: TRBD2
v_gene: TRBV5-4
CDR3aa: CASSRGLAGSTDTQYF

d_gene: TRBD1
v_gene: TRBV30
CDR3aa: CAWSRGGFGTGELFF

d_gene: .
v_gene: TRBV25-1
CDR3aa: CASTSGSGGSGNTIYF

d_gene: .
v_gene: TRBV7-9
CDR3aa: CASSPTVGTMNTEAFF

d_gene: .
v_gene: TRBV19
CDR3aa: CASSIVKPFGDTGELFF

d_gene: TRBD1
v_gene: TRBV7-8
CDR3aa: CASSQQSGTGYDGYTF

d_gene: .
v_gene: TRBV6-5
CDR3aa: CASSPRGANTGELFF

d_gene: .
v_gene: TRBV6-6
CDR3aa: CASSYERLRGGELFF

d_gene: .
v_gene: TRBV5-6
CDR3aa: CASSLGFSGSAEAFF

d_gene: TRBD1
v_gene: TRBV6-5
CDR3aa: CASSRQGGSPLHF

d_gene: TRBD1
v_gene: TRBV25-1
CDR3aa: CASSGTGVTQPQHF

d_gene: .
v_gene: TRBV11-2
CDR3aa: CAAGRVLSSNQPQHF

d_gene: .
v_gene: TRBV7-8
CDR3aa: CASSLGYGDYEQYF

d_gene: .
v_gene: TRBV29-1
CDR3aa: CSVVGIRGSGSYNEQFF

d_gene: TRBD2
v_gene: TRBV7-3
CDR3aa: CASSSGLAGSTQYF

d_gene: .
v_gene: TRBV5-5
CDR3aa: CASSLTGTNTEAFF

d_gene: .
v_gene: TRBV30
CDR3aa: CAWSALGVNTEAFF

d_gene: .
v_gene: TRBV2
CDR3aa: CASSRTEATYNEQFF

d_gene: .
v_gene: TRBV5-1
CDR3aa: CASSLNDRRNTEAFF

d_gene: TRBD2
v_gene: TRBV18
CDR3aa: CASSPNWRGTSNEQFF

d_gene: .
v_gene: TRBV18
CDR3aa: CASSPSDEQYF

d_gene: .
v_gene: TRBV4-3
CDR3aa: CASSQQAGMNTEAFF